The entry below gives a single T cell receptor (beta chain) sequence along with its context. The data belong to a study of blood T cell repertoires in COVID-19. Background on the study: PBMCs, B-cell-depleted T cells, or T cells provided the cDNA or gDNA that made up the material.

Generated by immunoSEQ multiplex PCR, the TCRdb table keeps only in-frame clones and is missing some. The sample records 250,000 to 350,000 clones, around 84% being singletons. CDR1 and CDR2 (germline): LNHNV, YYDKDF (reference sequence). Unmatched junction bases numbered 2, after V lost 3 bases and J lost 2 bases. The CDR3 spans 14 residues. The study counted Cohort 3 donors as recovered given two negative PCRs, clearance, or symptom resolution. The sequenced sample was PBMCs or T cells enriched from blood (not recorded which). The chain carries TRBV15 and TRBJ1-1; 8 positions match TRBD1. This TCR came from a woman aged 18 to 35 who had recovered from COVID-19. CDR3 sequence (DNA): TGTGCCACCAGCAGGACAGGGGAAAACACTGAAGCTTTCTTT. This encodes CATSRTGENTEAFF.